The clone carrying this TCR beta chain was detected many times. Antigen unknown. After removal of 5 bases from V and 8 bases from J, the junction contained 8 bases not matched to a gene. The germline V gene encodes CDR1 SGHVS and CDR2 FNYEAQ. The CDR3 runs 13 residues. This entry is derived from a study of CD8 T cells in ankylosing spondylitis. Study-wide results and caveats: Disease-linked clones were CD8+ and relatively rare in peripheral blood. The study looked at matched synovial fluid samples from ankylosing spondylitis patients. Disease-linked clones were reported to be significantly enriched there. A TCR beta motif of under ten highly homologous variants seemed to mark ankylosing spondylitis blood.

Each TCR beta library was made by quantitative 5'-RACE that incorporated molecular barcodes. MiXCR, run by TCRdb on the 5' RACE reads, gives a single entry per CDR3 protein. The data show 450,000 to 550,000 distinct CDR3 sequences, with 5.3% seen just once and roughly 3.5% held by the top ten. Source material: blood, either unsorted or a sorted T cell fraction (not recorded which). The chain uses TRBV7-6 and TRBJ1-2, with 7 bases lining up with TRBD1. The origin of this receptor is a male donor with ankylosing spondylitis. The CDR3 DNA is TGTGCCAGCAGCGAACAGGGGACGGGGGGCTACACCTTC. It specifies CASSEQGTGGYTF.